The sequence of this T cell receptor beta chain was determined in a study of blood T cell repertoires in COVID-19. Repertoires were generated with immunoSEQ multiplex PCR, while TCRdb's copy carries only in-frame clones and drops some. The sample has roughly 300,000 clones; around 87% are singletons. As regards this clone: The same CDR3 is also encoded by other DNA sequences in this sample.

The CDR3 is 11 amino acids. Germline CDR1 DFQATT, CDR2 SNEGSKA (reference sequence). With 3 bases removed from V and 6 bases from J, the gap between germline ends came to 9 bases. This receptor was taken from a woman aged 45-65 years who had recovered from COVID-19. The source material was peripheral blood. The rearrangement joins TRBV20-1 to TRBJ2-7; the D is unclear. The CDR3 sequence: CSARSGFEQYF. As DNA, the CDR3 is TGCAGTGCTAGGTCCGGTTTCGAGCAGTACTTC.